These T cell receptor beta chains were read from a single sample in a study of technical replicates of blood from a handful of donors. Sequenced by immunoSEQ multiplex PCR; TCRdb stores in-frame clones only, minus some. The table shows just under 45,000 clones, with 96% occurring only once. The specimen sequenced was T cells isolated from PBMCs. Receptors originate from a human donor in good health. CDR3s include the opening cysteine and the closing phenylalanine or tryptophan. Fields, in order: V gene, CDR3 protein.

>TRBV5-1
CASSLGQSLGYGYTF
>TRBV9
CASSAGTSGYNEQFF
>TRBV7-2
CASSVDRVQLQETQYF
>TRBV5-6
CASSSFYRVKDQPQHF
>TRBV7-3
CASSLSSGAYEQYF
>TRBV28
CASSLMAGVYNEQFF
>TRBV6-1
CASSEGQRHQPQHF
>TRBV9
CASSVGYRGELFF
>TRBV5-1
CASSVYGDSEGNTIYF
>TRBV6-1
CASSEEGRSGNTIYF
>TRBV30
CACKTGWTEAFF
>TRBV19
CASRRNTDTQYF
>TRBV6-6
CATEILRGETQYF
>TRBV4-3
CASSLEMQGALNVNEQFF
>TRBV30
CAWSETGPGGTQYF
>TRBV6-6
CASSYFWPSTDTQYF
>TRBV5-1
CASRGPGTSNEKLFF
>TRBV12-5
CASGTPTVDQPQHF
>TRBV4-3
CASSQTWDRGEKLFF
>TRBV19
CASKNHGQGTTGELFF
>TRBV19
CASSSPHSGKNQPQHF
>TRBV5-1
CASSLLSGHYSYEQYF
>TRBV6-1
CASSDRASETNEKLFF
>TRBV30
CACGGAGNQPQHF
>TRBV5-1
CASSLTQGHNEQFF
>TRBV5-4
CASSLTSGRPYTGELFF
>TRBV25-1
CASSESVGELFF
>TRBV29-1
CSVGREEVNEQFF
>TRBV28
CASSLRGLEQYF
>TRBV18
CASSPGGAVEGYTF
>TRBV30
CAWRWKGSRETQYF
>TRBV18
CASSPLETVATEAFF
>TRBV9
CASSPSGSGELFF
>TRBV6-1
CASSQGNTGHRLYEQYF
>TRBV5-1
CASSVRQANTGELFF
>TRBV5-6
CASSADRGYNYGYTF
>TRBV20-1
CSASYFYEQYF
>TRBV6-1
CASTFDYYEQYF
>TRBV14
CASSLTAEVREAFF
>TRBV28
CASTIGQGTDEQYF
>TRBV5-5
CASSLDRAGSNQPQHF
>TRBV6-5
CASSGTGGNYEQYF
>TRBV7-9
CASRLQGSGQFF
>TRBV6-1
CASPSIIDYGYTF
>TRBV14
CASSPGEGYTF
>TRBV7-6
CASSERTSGLVNEQFF
>TRBV4-2
CASSQEMGAHQPQHF
>TRBV4-2
CASSQDFGGDTEAFF
>TRBV10-3
CAISASTVAPDEQYF
>TRBV7-6
CASSLHSGRASYEQYF
>TRBV9
CASSRSLRGQGSGGYTF
>TRBV7-9
CASSLVDRFYEQYF
>TRBV29-1
CSVDEGYGYTF
>TRBV2
CASSVSQPQHF
>TRBV18
CASSQADNSYNEQFF